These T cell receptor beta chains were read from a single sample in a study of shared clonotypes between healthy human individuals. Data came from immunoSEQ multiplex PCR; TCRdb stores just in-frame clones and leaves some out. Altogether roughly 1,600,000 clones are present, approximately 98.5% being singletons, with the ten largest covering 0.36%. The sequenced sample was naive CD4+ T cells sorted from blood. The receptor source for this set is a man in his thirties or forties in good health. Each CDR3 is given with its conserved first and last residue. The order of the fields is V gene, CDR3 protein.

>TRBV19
CASSISDRANQPQHF
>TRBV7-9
CASSLGGPYEQYF
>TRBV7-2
CASNPRGAYNEQFF
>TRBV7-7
CASSSSHRGNNEQFF
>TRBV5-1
CASSSMTGPYEQYF
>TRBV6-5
CASRITDTQYF
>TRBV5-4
CASSQSGDYGYTF
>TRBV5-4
CASSTRSRPGAYEQYF
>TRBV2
CATKGRAHNEQFF
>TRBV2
CASSVRPEETQYF
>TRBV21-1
CASSKWDSAYEQYF
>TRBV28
CASSFGGRALNEQFF
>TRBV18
CASSPEVYGYTF
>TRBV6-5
CASSYSIEWGYEQYF
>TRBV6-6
CASSYRQSVYEQYF
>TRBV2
CASTPPPGGLGTDTQYF
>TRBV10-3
CAIADGDGETQYF
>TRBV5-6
CASSLLFGGFDYGYTF
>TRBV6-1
CASSADTQYF
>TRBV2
CASSLTGPPYNEQFF
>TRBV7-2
CASSLAGGTYNEQFF
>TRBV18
CASSEIAGGPGNEQFF
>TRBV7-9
CASSLSTLTNEKLFF